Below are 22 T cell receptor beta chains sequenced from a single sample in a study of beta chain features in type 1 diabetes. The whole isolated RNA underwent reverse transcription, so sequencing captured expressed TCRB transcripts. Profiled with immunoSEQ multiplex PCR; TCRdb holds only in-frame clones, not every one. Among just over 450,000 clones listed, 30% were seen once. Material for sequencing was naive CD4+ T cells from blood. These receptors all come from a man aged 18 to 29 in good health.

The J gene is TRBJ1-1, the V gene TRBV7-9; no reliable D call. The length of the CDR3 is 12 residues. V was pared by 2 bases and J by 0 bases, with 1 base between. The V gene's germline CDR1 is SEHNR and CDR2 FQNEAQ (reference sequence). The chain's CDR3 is CASSLMNTEAFF. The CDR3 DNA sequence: TGTGCCAGCAGCTTAATGAACACTGAAGCTTTCTTT.

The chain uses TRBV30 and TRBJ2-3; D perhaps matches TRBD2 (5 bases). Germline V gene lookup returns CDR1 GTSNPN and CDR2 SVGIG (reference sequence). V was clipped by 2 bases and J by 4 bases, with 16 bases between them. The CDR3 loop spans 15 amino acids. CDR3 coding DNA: TGTGCCTGGAGTAGGAGCGGAGTTGGATCAGATACGCAGTATTTT. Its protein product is CAWSRSGVGSDTQYF.

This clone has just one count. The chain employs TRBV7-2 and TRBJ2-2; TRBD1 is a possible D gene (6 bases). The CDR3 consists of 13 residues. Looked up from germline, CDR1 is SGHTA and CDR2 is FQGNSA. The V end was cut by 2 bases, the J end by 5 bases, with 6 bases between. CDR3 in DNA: TGTGCCAGCAGCTTACAGGGGACCGGGGAGCTGTTTTTT. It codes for CASSLQGTGELFF.

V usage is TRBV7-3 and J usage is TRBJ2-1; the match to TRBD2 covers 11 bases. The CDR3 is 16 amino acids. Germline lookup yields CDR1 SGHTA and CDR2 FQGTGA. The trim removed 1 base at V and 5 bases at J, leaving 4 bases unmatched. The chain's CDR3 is CASSLNVAGGHNEQFF. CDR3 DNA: TGTGCCAGCAGCTTAAATGTAGCGGGAGGGCACAATGAGCAGTTCTTC.

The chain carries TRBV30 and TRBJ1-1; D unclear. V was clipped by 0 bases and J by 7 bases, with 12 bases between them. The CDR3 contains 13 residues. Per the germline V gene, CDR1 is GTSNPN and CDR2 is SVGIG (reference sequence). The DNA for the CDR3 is TGTGCCTGGAGTGTAATCGGCGGGCATGAAGCTTTCTTT. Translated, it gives CAWSVIGGHEAFF.

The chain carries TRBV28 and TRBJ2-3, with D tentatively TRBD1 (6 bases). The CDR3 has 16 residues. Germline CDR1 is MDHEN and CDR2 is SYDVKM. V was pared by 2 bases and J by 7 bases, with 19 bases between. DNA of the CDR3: TGTGCCAGCAGTTTAATCGGTCAGGGGCTGGGCAATACGCAGTATTTT. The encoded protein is CASSLIGQGLGNTQYF. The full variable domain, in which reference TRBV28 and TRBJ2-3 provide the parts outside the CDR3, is DVKVTQSSRYLVKRTGEKVFLECVQDMDHENMFWYRQDPGLGLRLIYFSYDVKMKEKGDIPEGYSVSREKKERFSLILESASTNQTSMYLCASSLIGQGLGNTQYFGPGTRLTVL.

CDR3 nucleotide sequence: TGTGCCACCAGAGTCACAGATACGCAGTATTTT. Amino acid sequence: CATRVTDTQYF. This chain uses TRBV15 with TRBJ2-3, with D uncertain. The CDR3 is 11 amino acids. The germline V gene encodes CDR1 LNHNV and CDR2 YYDKDF (reference sequence). Trimming removed 6 bases at V and 2 bases at J, with 3 bases between. Combining the CDR3 with reference TRBV15 and TRBJ2-3 gives the whole variable domain DAMVIQNPRYQVTQFGKPVTLSCSQTLNHNVMYWYQQKSSQAPKLLFHYYDKDFNNEADTPDNFQSRRPNTSFCFLDIRSPGLGDTAMYLCATRVTDTQYFGPGTRLTVL.

CDR3 nucleotide sequence: TGTGCCAGCAGACGGACAGGGAACTACGAGCAGTACTTC. It specifies CASRRTGNYEQYF. This chain joins TRBV6-1 and TRBJ2-7, with 8 bases matching TRBD1. CDR1 and CDR2 (germline): MNHNS, SASEGT. V lost 6 bases and J lost 3; bases outside the gene matches: 4. CDR3 size: 13 residues.

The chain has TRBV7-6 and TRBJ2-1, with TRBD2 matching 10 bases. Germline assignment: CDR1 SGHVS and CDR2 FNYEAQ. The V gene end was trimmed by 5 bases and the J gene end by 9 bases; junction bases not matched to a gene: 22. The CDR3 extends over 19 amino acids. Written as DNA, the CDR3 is TGTGCCAGCAGCCCCGGGGTAGCGGGAGGACTACAGCTCCTAAGTGAGCAGTTCTTC. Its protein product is CASSPGVAGGLQLLSEQFF.

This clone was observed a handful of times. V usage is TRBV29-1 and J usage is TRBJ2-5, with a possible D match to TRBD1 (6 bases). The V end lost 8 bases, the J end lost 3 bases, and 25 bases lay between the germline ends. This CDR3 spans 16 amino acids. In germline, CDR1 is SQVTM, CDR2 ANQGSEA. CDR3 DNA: TGCAGCCTCCTCTCCCCAGGGGTCAATAAGGAAGAGACCCAGTACTTC. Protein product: CSLLSPGVNKEETQYF.

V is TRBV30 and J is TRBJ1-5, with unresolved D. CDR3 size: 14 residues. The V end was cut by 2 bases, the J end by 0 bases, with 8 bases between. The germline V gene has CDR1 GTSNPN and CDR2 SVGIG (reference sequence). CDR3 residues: CAWSHDFSNQPQHF. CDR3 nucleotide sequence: TGTGCCTGGAGTCATGATTTTAGCAATCAGCCCCAGCATTTT.

The chain's CDR3 is CASSSRGTYEQYF. The CDR3 DNA reads TGTGCCAGTAGCTCCCGAGGAACCTACGAGCAGTACTTC. This sequence joins TRBV19 and TRBJ2-7; D unclear. Germline CDR1 and CDR2: LNHDA and SQIVND (reference sequence). With 6 bases removed from V and 2 bases from J, the gap between germline ends came to 11 bases. CDR3 length: 13 amino acids.

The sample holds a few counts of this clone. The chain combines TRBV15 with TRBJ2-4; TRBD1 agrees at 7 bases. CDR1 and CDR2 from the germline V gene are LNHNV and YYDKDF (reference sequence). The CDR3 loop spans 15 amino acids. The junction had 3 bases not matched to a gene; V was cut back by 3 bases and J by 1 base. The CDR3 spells CATSRTGSAKNIQYF. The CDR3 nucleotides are TGTGCCACCAGCAGGACAGGGTCGGCCAAAAACATTCAGTACTTC.

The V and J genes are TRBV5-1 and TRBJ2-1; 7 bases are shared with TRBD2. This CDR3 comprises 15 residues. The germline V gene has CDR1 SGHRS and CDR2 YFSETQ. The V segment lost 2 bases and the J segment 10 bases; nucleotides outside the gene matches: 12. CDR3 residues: CASSLLASSGEEQFF. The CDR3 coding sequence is TGCGCCAGCAGCTTACTAGCGTCAAGCGGTGAGGAGCAGTTCTTC.

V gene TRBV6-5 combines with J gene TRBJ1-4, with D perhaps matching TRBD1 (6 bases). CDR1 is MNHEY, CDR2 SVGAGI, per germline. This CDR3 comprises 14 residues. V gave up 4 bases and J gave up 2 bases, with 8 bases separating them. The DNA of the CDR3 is TGTGCCAGCAGTTCAGGGGTGACTAATGAAAAACTGTTTTTT. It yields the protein CASSSGVTNEKLFF.

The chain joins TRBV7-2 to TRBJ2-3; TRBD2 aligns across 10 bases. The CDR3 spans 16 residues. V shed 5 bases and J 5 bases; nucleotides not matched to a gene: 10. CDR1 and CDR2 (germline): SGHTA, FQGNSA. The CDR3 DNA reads TGTGCCAGCAGCCCGGGGAGCGGGAGGGGTCAAGATACGCAGTATTTT. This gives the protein CASSPGSGRGQDTQYF.

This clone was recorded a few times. The CDR3 reads CATSRVAAGEQFF. The CDR3 DNA reads as TGTGCCACCAGCAGAGTTGCAGCGGGAGAGCAGTTCTTC. The chain links TRBV15 to TRBJ2-1; 7 bases fit TRBD2. V lost 1 base and J lost 10; bases outside the gene matches: 4. Looked up from germline, CDR1 is LNHNV and CDR2 is YYDKDF (reference sequence). The CDR3 contains 13 residues. The full variable domain, completed using reference TRBV15 and TRBJ2-1, is DAMVIQNPRYQVTQFGKPVTLSCSQTLNHNVMYWYQQKSSQAPKLLFHYYDKDFNNEADTPDNFQSRRPNTSFCFLDIRSPGLGDTAMYLCATSRVAAGEQFFGPGTRLTVL.

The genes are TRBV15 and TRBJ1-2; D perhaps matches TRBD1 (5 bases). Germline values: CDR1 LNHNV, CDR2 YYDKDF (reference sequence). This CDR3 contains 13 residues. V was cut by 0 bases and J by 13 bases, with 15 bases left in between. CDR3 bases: TGTGCCACCAGCAGAGATCCGGACACCCCTCGCACCTTC. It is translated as CATSRDPDTPRTF.

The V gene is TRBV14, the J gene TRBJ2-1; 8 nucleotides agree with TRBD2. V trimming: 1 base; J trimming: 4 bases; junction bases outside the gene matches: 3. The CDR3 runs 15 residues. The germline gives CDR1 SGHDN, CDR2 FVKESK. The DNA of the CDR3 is TGTGCCAGCAGCCAAGTAGCGGGACTATACAATGAGCAGTTCTTC. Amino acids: CASSQVAGLYNEQFF.

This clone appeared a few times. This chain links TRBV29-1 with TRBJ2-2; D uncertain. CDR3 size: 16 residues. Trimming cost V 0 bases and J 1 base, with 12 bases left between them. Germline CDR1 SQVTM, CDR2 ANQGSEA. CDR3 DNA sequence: TGCAGCGTTGAAGATCCGCTCAAAAAGAACACCGGGGAGCTGTTTTTT. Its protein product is CSVEDPLKKNTGELFF.

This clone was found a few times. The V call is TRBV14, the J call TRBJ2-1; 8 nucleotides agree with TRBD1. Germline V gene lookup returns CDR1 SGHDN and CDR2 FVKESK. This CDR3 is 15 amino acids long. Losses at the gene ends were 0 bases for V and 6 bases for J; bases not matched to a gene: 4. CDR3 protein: CASSQDRGQGNEQFF. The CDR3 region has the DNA TGTGCCAGCAGCCAAGATCGCGGACAGGGCAATGAGCAGTTCTTC.

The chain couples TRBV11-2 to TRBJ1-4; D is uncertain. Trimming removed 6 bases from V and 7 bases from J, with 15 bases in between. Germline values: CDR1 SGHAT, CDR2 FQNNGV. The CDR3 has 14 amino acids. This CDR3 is CASSLGASGEKLFF. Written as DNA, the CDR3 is TGTGCCAGCAGTCTGGGCGCTTCGGGTGAAAAACTGTTTTTT.